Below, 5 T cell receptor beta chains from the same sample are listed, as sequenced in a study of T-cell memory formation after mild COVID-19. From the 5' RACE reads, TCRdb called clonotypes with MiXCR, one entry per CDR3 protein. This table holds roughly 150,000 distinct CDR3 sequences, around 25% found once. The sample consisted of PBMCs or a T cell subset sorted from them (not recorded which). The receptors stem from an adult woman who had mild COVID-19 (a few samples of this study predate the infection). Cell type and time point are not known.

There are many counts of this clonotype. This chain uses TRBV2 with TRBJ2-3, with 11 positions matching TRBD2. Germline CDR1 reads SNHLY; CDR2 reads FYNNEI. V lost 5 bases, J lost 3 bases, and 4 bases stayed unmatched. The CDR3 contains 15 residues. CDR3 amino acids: CASSLLAGDTDTQYF. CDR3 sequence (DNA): TGTGCCAGCAGTTTACTAGCGGGAGATACAGATACGCAGTATTTT.

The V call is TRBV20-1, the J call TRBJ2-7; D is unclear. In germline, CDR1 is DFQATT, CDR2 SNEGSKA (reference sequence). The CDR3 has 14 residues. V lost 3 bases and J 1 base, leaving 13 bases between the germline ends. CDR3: CSASAERSSYEQYF. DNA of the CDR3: TGCAGTGCTAGCGCAGAAAGGAGTTCCTACGAGCAGTACTTC.

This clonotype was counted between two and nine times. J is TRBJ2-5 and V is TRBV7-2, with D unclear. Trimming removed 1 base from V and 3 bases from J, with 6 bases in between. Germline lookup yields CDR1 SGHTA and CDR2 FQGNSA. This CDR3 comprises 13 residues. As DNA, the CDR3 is TGTGCCAGCAGCTTAGGGGCTGAAGAGACCCAGTACTTC. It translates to CASSLGAEETQYF.

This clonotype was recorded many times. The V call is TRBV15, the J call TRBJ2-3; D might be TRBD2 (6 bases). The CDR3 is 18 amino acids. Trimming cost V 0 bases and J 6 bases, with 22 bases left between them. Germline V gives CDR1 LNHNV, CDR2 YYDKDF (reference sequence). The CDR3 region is CATSRDRLGGAAFDTQYF. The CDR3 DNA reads TGTGCCACCAGCAGAGATCGATTAGGCGGGGCCGCATTTGATACGCAGTATTTT. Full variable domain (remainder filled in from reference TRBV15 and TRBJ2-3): DAMVIQNPRYQVTQFGKPVTLSCSQTLNHNVMYWYQQKSSQAPKLLFHYYDKDFNNEADTPDNFQSRRPNTSFCFLDIRSPGLGDTAMYLCATSRDRLGGAAFDTQYFGPGTRLTVL.

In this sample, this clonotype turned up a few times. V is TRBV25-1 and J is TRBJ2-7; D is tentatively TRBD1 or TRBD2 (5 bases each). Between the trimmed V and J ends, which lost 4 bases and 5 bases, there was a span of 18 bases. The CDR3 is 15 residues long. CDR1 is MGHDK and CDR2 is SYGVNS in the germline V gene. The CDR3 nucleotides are TGTGCCAGCAGTGCCGAGCAGGTGCTGGGACACGAGCAGTACTTC. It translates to CASSAEQVLGHEQYF.